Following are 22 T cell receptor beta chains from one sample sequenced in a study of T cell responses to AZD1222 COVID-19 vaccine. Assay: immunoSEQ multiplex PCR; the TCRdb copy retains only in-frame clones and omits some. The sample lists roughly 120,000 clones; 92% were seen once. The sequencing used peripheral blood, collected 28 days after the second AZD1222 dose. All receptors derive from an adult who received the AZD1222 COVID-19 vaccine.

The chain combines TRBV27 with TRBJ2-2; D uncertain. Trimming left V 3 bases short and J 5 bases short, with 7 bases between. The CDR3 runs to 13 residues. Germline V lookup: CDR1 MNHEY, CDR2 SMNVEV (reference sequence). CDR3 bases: TGTGCCAGCAGTTTTAAGCTAACCGGGGAGCTGTTTTTT. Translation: CASSFKLTGELFF.

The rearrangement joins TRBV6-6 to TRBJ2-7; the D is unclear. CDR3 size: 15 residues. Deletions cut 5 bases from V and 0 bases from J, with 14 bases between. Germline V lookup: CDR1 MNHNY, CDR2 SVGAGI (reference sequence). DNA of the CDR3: TGTGCCAGCAGTCTCTTGGACCGCAGCTCCTACGAGCAGTACTTC. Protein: CASSLLDRSSYEQYF.

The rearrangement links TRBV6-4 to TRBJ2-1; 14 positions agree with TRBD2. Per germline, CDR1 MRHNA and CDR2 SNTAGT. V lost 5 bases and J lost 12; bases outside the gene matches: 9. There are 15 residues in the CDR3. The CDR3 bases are TGTGCCAGCAGTCCAAATGGACTAGCGGGAGGCGTGCAGTTCTTC. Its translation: CASSPNGLAGGVQFF.

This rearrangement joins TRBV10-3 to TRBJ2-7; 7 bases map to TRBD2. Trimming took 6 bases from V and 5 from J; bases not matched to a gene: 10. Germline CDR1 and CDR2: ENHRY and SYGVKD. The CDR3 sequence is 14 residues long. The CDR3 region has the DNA TGTGCCATCAGCCCCTATAGCGGGCAGAACGAGCAGTACTTC. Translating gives CAISPYSGQNEQYF.

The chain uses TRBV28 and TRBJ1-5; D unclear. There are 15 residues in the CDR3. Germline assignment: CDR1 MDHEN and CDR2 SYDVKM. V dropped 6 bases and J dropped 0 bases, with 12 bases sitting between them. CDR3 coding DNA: TGTGCCAGCAGGCGTTACGCGGATAGCAATCAGCCCCAGCATTTT. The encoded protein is CASRRYADSNQPQHF.

The CDR3 reads CASIRDSEAFF. As DNA, the CDR3 is TGTGCCAGTATCCGGGACAGTGAAGCTTTCTTT. The chain links TRBV19 to TRBJ1-1; 7 bases align to TRBD1. The V gene end was trimmed by 7 bases and the J gene end by 7 bases; junction bases not matched to a gene: 3. The CDR3 spans 11 residues. Germline assignment: CDR1 LNHDA and CDR2 SQIVND (reference sequence).

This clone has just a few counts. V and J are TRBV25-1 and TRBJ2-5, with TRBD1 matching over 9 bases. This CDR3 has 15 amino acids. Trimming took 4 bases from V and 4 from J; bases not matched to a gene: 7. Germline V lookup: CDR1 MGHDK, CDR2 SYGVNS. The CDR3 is CASSGGQGSLETQYF. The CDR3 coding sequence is TGTGCCAGCAGTGGAGGACAGGGGTCTTTAGAGACCCAGTACTTC.

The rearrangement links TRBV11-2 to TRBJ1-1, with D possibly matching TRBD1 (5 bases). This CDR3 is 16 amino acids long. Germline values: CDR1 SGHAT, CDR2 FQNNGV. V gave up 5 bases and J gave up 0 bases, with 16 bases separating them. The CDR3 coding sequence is TGTGCCAGCAGCCCGACGTTTCGGGGGATGAACACTGAAGCTTTCTTT. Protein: CASSPTFRGMNTEAFF. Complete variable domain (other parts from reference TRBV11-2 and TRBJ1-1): EAGVAQSPRYKIIEKRQSVAFWCNPISGHATLYWYQQILGQGPKLLIQFQNNGVVDDSQLPKDRFSAERLKGVDSTLKIQPAKLEDSAVYLCASSPTFRGMNTEAFFGQGTRLTVV.

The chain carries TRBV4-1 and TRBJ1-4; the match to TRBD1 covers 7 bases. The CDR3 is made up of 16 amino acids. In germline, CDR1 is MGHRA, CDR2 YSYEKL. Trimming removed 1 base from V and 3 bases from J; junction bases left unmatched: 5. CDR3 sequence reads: CASSQALRGANEKLFF. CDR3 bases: TGCGCCAGCAGCCAAGCCCTCAGGGGGGCTAATGAAAAACTGTTTTTT.

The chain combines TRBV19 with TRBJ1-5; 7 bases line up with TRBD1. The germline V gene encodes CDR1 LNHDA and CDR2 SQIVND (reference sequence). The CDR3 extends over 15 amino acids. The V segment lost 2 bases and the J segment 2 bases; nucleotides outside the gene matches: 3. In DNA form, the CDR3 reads TGTGCCAGTAGTATATCCGGGACAGGCAATCAGCCCCAGCATTTT. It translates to CASSISGTGNQPQHF.

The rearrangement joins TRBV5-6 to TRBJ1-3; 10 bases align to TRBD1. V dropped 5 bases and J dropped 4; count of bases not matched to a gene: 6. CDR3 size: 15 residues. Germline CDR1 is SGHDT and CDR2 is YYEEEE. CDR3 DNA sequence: TGTGCCAGCAGAAAGACAGGGGGCTTCGGAAACACCATATATTTT. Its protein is CASRKTGGFGNTIYF.

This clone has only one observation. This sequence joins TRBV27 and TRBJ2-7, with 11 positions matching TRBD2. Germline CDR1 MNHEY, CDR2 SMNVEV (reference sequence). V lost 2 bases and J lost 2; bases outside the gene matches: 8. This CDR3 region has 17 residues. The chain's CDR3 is CASSLLLAGVGTYEQYF. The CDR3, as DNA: TGTGCCAGCAGTTTACTACTAGCGGGAGTTGGGACCTACGAGCAGTACTTC.

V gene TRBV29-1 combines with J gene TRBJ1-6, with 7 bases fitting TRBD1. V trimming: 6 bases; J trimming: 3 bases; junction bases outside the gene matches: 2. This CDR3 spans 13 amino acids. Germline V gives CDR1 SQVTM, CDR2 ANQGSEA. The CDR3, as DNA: TGCAGCGTGGGACAGAACTATAATTCACCCCTCCACTTT. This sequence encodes CSVGQNYNSPLHF.

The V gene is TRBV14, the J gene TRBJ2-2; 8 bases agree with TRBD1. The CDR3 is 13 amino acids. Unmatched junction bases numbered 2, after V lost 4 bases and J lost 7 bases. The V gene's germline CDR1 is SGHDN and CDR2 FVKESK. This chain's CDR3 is CASSPDRVGELFF. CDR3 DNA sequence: TGTGCCAGCAGCCCGGACAGGGTCGGGGAGCTGTTTTTT.

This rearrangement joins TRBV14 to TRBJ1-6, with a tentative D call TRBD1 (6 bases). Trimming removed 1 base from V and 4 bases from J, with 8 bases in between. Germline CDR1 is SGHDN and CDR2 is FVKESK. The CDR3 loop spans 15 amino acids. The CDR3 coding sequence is TGTGCCAGCAGCCAAGGGACAGCTTATAATTCACCCCTCCACTTT. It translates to CASSQGTAYNSPLHF.

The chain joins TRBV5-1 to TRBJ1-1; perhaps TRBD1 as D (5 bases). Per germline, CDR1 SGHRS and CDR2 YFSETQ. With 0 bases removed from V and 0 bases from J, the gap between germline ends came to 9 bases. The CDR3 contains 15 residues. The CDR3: CASSLGQTVNTEAFF. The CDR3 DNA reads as TGCGCCAGCAGCTTGGGCCAGACAGTGAACACTGAAGCTTTCTTT.

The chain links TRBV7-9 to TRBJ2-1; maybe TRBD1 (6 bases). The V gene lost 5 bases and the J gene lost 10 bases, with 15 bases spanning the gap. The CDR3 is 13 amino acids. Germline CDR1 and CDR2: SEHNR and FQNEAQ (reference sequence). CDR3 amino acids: CASSLPGAREQFF. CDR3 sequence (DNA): TGTGCCAGCAGCCTCCCAGGGGCAAGGGAGCAGTTCTTC.

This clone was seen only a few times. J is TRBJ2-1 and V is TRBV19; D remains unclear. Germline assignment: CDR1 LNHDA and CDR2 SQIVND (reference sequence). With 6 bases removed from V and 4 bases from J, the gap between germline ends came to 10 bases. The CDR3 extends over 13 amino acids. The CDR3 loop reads CASRGSPYNEQFF. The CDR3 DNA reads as TGTGCCAGTAGGGGCTCGCCATACAATGAGCAGTTCTTC. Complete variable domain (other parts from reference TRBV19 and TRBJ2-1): DGGITQSPKYLFRKEGQNVTLSCEQNLNHDAMYWYRQDPGQGLRLIYYSQIVNDFQKGDIAEGYSVSREKKESFPLTVTSAQKNPTAFYLCASRGSPYNEQFFGPGTRLTVL.

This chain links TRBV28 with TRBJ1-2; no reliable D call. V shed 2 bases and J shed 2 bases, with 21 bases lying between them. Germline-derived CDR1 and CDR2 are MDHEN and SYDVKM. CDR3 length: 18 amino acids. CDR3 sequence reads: CASSLPSLVTSFNYGYTF. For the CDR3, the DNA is TGTGCCAGCAGTTTACCAAGTTTAGTAACCTCGTTCAACTATGGCTACACCTTC.

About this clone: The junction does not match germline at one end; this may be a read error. In DNA, the CDR3 is TGTGCTAGCAGTCGTGGCGCGGGAGGGCAAGAGACCCAGTACTTC. This gives the protein CASSRGAGGQETQYF. The V and J genes are TRBV7-7 and TRBJ2-5; TRBD2 aligns across 9 bases. The CDR3 is 15 residues long. In germline, CDR1 is SSHAT, CDR2 FNYEAQ (reference sequence).

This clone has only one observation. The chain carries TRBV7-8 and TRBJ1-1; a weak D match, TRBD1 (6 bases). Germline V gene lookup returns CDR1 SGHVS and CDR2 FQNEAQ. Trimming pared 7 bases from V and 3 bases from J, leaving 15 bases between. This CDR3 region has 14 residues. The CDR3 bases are TGTGCCAGCACCGGGGGGGGCGGATACACTGAAGCTTTCTTT. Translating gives CASTGGGGYTEAFF.

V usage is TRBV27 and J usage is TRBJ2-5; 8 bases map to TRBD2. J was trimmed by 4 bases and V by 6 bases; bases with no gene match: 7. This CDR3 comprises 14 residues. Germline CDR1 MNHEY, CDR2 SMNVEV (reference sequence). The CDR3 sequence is CASSPLGGAETQYF. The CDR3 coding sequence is TGTGCCAGCAGCCCCCTCGGGGGGGCAGAGACCCAGTACTTC.